This record looks at one TCR beta chain sequence and its context. Its antigen is still unknown. The data are from a study of T cells in Graves' hyperthyroidism and ophthalmopathy. Amplification of TCR beta CDR3 regions was performed using RNA transcripts as template. First-round RT-PCR targeting the TCR CDR3 was performed with the HTBI primer set. TCRdb re-called the multiplex PCR reads with MiXCR, one entry per CDR3 protein. This sample has about 550,000 distinct CDR3 sequences, with roughly 20% found just once. V was clipped by 6 bases and J by 4 bases; unmatched bases: 7. The germline CDR1 and CDR2 sequences are MNHEY and SMNVEV (reference sequence). The CDR3 loop spans 15 amino acids. Study conclusions and caveats: With a median lead of about 6.9 months before onset, the model predicted ophthalmopathy.

This chain uses TRBV27 with TRBJ2-7; 12 bases align to TRBD2. Sequencing was carried out using blood. This TCR derives from a man younger than 30 with Graves' hyperthyroidism. CDR3 coding DNA: TGTGCCAGCAGCTATACTGGACTAGCGGGGTACGAGCAGTACGTC. Translation gives CASSYTGLAGYEQYV.